The present T cell receptor (beta chain) was sequenced within a study of T cells after yellow fever vaccination. The study, taken as a whole, reports: A small share of clonotypes appeared in both CD4 and CD8 compartments. Detected again after the booster were most primary-vaccination clones, at almost 97% CD4 and approximately 87% CD8. The secondary response peaked faster, at day 5 versus 15, but was weaker.

This clonotype was seen many times. What it recognizes is unknown. The CDR3 loop spans 15 amino acids. V was clipped by 5 bases and J by 7 bases, with 18 bases between them. Looked up from germline, CDR1 is SGHTA and CDR2 is FQGNSA. MiXCR, applied by TCRdb to the 5' RACE reads, yields one record per CDR3 protein. This sample yields some 160,000 distinct CDR3 sequences, of which roughly a tenth are seen a single time; around 35% belongs to the top ten. The input for sequencing was CD8+ T cells sorted from PBMCs, taken 45 days after the yellow fever booster vaccination. The chain joins TRBV7-2 to TRBJ2-1, with D possibly called TRBD1 or TRBD2 (5 bases each). This receptor was taken from a man aged 18-30 years who received the YFV17D yellow fever vaccine. This CDR3 is CASSRHSGALNEQFF. The CDR3 DNA is TGTGCCAGCAGCCGTCATTCCGGGGCTCTTAATGAGCAGTTCTTC.